This paragraph covers one T cell receptor (beta chain) sequence. Its antigen is unidentified. The library tagged individual cDNA molecules with unique molecular identifiers. Using its own MiXCR run on the RACE reads, TCRdb lists one record per CDR3 protein. The table records more than 300,000 distinct CDR3 sequences, around 5.5% of them present only once. Sample time point: pre-sensitization, week 0. Treatment here: therapeutic diphenylcyclopropenone sensitization with weekly scalp DPC. People who gave samples had alopecia, were 18 to 70 years old, and were suitable for DPC. The ends were cut back, 4 bases at V and 0 bases at J, with 17 bases in the middle. Germline V gene data show CDR1 as SQVTM and CDR2 as ANQGSEA. The CDR3 has 16 residues. The sample belongs to a study of human T cells and chemical hapten exposure. Study-wide background: Throughout a study of roughly 25 weeks, patients underwent weekly scalp administration of diphenylcyclopropenone doses. General study results and limits: Expanded TCRs formed significantly more large CDR3 similarity clusters than controls.

The receptor was derived from a woman younger than 30 with alopecia areata. Some clones in this sample may be carry-over from other donors' samples. The sequenced sample was whole blood, obtained in connection with sensitization to the hapten diphenylcyclopropenone (DPC). The V and J genes are TRBV29-1 and TRBJ2-3; D is possibly TRBD2 (6 bases). As DNA, the CDR3 is TGCAGCGTTGGTTCCCGGCGACTAGAGAGCACAGATACGCAGTATTTT. It is translated as CSVGSRRLESTDTQYF.